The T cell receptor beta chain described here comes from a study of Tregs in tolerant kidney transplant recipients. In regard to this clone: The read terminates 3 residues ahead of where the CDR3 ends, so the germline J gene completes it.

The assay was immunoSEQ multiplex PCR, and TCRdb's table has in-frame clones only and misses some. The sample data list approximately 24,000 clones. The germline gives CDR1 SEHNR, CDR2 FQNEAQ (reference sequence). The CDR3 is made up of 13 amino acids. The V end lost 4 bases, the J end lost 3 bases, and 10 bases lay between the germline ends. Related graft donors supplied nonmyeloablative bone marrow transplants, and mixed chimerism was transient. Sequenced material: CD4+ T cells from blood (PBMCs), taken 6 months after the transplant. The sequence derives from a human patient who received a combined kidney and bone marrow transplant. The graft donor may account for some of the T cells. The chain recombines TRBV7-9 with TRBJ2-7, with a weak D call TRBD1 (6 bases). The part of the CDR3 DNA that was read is TGTGCCAGCAGCTCCGGACAGTTCTACGAG. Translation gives CASSSGQFYE. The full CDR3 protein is CASSSGQFYEQYF.